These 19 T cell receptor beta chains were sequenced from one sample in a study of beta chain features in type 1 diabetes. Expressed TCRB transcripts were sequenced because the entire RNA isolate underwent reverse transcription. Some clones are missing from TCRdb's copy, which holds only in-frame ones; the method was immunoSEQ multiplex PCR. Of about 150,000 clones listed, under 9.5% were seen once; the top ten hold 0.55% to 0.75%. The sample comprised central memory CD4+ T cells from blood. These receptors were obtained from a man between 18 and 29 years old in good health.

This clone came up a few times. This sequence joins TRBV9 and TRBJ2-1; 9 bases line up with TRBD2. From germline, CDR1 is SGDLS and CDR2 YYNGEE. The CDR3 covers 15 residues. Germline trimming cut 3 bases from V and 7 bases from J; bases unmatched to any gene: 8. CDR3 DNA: TGTGCCAGCAGCGCGCCGGGACTAGCCGGGAATGAGCAGTTCTTC. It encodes CASSAPGLAGNEQFF.

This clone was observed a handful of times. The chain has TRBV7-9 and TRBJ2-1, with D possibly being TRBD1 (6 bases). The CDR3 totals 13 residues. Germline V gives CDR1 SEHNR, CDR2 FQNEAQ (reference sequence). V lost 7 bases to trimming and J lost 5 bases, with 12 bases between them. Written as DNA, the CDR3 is TGTGCCAGCACCTCGGACAGAAACAATGAGCAGTTCTTC. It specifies CASTSDRNNEQFF.

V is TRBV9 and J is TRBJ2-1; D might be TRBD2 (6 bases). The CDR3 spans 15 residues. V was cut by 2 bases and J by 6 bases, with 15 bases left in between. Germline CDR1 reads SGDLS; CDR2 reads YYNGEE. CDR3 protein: CASSVVAGKANEQFF. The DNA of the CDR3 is TGTGCCAGCAGCGTTGTGGCGGGAAAGGCCAATGAGCAGTTCTTC.

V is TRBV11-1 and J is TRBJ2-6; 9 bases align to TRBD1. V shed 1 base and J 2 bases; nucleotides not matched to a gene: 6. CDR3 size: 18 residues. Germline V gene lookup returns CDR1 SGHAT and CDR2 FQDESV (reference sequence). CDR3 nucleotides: TGTGCCAGCAGCTTAGTAGCACAGGGGGCCCCTGGGGCCAACGTCCTGACTTTC. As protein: CASSLVAQGAPGANVLTF.

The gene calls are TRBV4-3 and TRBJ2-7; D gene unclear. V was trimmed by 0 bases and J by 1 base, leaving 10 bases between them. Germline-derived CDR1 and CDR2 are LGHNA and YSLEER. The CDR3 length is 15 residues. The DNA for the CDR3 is TGCGCCAGCAGCCAAGACTCAATCGGGTCCTACGAGCAGTACTTC. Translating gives CASSQDSIGSYEQYF.

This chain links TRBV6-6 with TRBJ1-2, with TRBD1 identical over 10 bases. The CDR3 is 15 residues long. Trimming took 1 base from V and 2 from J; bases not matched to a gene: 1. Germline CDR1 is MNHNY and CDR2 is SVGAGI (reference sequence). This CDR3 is CASSYLGQGNYGYTF. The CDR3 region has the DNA TGTGCCAGCAGTTACTTGGGACAGGGGAACTATGGCTACACCTTC.

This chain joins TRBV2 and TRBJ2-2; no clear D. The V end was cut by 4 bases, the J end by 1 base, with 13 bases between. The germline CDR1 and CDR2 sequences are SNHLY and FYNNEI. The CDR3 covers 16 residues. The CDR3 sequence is CASSVRSTWNTGELFF. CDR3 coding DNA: TGTGCCAGCAGTGTCAGATCGACTTGGAACACCGGGGAGCTGTTTTTT.

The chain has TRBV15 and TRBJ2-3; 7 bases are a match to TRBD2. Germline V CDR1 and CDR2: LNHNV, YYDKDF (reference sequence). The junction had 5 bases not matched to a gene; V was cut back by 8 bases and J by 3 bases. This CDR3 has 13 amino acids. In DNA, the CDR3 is TGTGCCACCGAGCGGGATCGAACAGATACGCAGTATTTT. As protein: CATERDRTDTQYF.

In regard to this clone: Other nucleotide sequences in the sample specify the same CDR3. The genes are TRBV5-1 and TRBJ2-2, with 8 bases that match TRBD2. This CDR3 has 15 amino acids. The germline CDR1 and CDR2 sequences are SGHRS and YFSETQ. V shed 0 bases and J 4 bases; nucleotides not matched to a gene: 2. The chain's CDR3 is CASSLGLASTGELFF. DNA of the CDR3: TGCGCCAGCAGCTTGGGACTAGCGAGCACCGGGGAGCTGTTTTTT.

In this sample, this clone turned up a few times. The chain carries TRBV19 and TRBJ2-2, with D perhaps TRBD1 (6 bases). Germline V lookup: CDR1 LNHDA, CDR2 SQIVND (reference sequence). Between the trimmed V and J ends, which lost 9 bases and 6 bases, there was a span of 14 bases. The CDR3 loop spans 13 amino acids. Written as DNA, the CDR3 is TGTGCCAGCCCGACAGGCCCTGCCGGGGAGCTGTTTTTT. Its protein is CASPTGPAGELFF. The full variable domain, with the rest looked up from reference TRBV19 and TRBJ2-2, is DGGITQSPKYLFRKEGQNVTLSCEQNLNHDAMYWYRQDPGQGLRLIYYSQIVNDFQKGDIAEGYSVSREKKESFPLTVTSAQKNPTAFYLCASPTGPAGELFFGEGSRLTVL.

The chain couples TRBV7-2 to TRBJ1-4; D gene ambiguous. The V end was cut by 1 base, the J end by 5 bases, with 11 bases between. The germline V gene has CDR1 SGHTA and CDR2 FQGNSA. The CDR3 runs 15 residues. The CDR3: CASSLGHSQNEKLFF. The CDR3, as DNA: TGTGCCAGCAGCTTAGGGCACAGCCAGAATGAAAAACTGTTTTTT.

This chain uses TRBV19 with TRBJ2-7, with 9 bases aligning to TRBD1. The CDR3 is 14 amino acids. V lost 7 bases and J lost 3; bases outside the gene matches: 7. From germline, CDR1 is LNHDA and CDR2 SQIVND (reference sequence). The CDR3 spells CASTTRDRVYEQYF. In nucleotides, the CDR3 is TGTGCCAGTACCACCCGGGACAGGGTCTACGAGCAGTACTTC.

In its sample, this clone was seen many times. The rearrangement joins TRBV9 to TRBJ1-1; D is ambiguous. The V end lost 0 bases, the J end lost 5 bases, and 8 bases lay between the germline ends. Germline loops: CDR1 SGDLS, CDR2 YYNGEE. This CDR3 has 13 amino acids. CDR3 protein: CASSVGGQTEAFF. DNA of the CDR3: TGTGCCAGCAGCGTAGGAGGGCAGACTGAAGCTTTCTTT. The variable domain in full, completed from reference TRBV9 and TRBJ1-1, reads DSGVTQTPKHLITATGQRVTLRCSPRSGDLSVYWYQQSLDQGLQFLIQYYNGEERAKGNILERFSAQQFPDLHSELNLSSLELGDSALYFCASSVGGQTEAFFGQGTRLTVV.

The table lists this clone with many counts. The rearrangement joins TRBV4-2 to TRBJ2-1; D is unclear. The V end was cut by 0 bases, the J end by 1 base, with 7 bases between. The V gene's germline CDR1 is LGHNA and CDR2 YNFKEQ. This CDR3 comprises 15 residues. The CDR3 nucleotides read TGTGCCAGCAGCCAAGAGTCACAGTCCTACAATGAGCAGTTCTTC. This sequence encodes CASSQESQSYNEQFF.

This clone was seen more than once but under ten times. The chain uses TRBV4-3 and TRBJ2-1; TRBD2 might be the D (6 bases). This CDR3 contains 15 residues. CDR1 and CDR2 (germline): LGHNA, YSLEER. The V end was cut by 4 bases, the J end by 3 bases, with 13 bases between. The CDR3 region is CASSLAWGVYNEQFF. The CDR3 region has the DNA TGCGCCAGCAGCCTAGCTTGGGGGGTCTACAATGAGCAGTTCTTC.

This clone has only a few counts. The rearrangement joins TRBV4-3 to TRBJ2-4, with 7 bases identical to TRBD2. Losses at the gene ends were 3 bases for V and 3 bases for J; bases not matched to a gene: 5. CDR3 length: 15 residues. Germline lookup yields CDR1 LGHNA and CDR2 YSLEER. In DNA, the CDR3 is TGCGCCAGCAGCCACCCTGGGGGGGGCAAAAACATTCAGTACTTC. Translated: CASSHPGGGKNIQYF.

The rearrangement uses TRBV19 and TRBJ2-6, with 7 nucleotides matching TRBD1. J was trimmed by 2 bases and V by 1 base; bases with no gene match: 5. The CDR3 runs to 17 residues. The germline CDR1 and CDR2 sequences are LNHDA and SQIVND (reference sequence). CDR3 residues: CASSIGQGVPGANVLTF. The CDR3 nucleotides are TGTGCCAGTAGTATAGGACAGGGTGTACCTGGGGCCAACGTCCTGACTTTC.

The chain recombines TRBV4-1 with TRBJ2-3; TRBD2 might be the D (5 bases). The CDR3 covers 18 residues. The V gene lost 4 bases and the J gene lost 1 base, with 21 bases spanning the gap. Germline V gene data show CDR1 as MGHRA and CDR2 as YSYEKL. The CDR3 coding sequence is TGCGCCAGCAGCCGTACGAACAAAGCGGATCTAGGCACAGATACGCAGTATTTT. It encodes CASSRTNKADLGTDTQYF.

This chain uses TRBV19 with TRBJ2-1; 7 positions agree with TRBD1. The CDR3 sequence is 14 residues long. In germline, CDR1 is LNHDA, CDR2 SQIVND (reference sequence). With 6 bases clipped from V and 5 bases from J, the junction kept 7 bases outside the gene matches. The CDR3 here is CASRNRGANNEQFF. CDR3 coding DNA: TGTGCCAGTAGGAACAGGGGCGCCAACAATGAGCAGTTCTTC. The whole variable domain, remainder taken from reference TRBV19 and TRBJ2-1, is DGGITQSPKYLFRKEGQNVTLSCEQNLNHDAMYWYRQDPGQGLRLIYYSQIVNDFQKGDIAEGYSVSREKKESFPLTVTSAQKNPTAFYLCASRNRGANNEQFFGPGTRLTVL.